These 8 T cell receptor beta chains originate from one sample sequenced in a study of cytomegalovirus exposure and HLA in healthy donors. This table comes from immunoSEQ multiplex PCR, and its TCRdb copy is limited to in-frame clones, with some not included. The table records fewer than 250,000 clones, more than 75% of them present only once. Sequencing was performed on PBMCs. The source of these receptors is a woman between 18 and 29 years old in good health and CMV-seronegative.

This clone appeared once. The chain employs TRBV5-1 and TRBJ1-2; 11 bases align to TRBD1. This CDR3 has 15 residues. The V segment lost 5 bases and the J segment 4 bases; nucleotides outside the gene matches: 7. Germline CDR1 is SGHRS and CDR2 is YFSETQ. The CDR3 DNA follows: TGCGCCAGCAGTACGGACAGGGGGCGCGTCTATGGCTACACCTTC. Its translation is CASSTDRGRVYGYTF. The complete variable domain, with remaining parts taken from reference TRBV5-1 and TRBJ1-2, reads KAGVTQTPRYLIKTRGQQVTLSCSPISGHRSVSWYQQTPGQGLQFLFEYFSETQRNKGNFPGRFSGRQFSNSRSEMNVSTLELGDSALYLCASSTDRGRVYGYTFGSGTRLTVV.

The rearrangement links TRBV5-8 to TRBJ1-1; the match to TRBD1 covers 9 bases. This CDR3 has 16 amino acids. The germline CDR1 and CDR2 sequences are SGHTS and YDEGEE. V trimming: 4 bases; J trimming: 3 bases; junction bases outside the gene matches: 10. The CDR3: CASSDRGGKADTEAFF. CDR3 bases: TGTGCCAGCAGCGACAGGGGGGGAAAGGCGGACACTGAAGCTTTCTTT. Using reference TRBV5-8 and TRBJ1-1 for the parts outside the CDR3, the full variable domain is EAGVTQSPTHLIKTRGQQATLRCSPISGHTSVYWYQQALGLGLQFLLWYDEGEERNRGNFPPRFSGRQFPNYSSELNVNALELEDSALYLCASSDRGGKADTEAFFGQGTRLTVV.

This clone has only one observation. The V and J genes are TRBV18 and TRBJ1-2, with a possible D match to TRBD1 (5 bases). V dropped 3 bases and J dropped 3 bases, with 11 bases sitting between them. The germline CDR1 and CDR2 sequences are KGHSH and LQKENI. There are 14 residues in the CDR3. The CDR3 bases are TGTGCCAGCTCACCTCCGTCGGGGGACTATGGCTACACCTTC. Its translation is CASSPPSGDYGYTF.

This chain links TRBV14 with TRBJ1-1, with 7 nucleotides matching TRBD1. There are 14 residues in the CDR3. After removal of 6 bases from V and 6 bases from J, the junction contained 10 bases not matched to a gene. In germline, CDR1 is SGHDN, CDR2 FVKESK. DNA for the CDR3: TGTGCCAGCAGTCCTAGGGGGCACTGGTCTGAAGCTTTCTTT. It codes for CASSPRGHWSEAFF.

This clone was observed a few times. The chain is built from TRBV5-1 and TRBJ1-6; possible D gene TRBD1, 6 bases. The ends were cut back, 7 bases at V and 9 bases at J, with 14 bases in the middle. Looked up from germline, CDR1 is SGHRS and CDR2 is YFSETQ. The length of the CDR3 is 13 residues. CDR3 in DNA: TGCGCCAGCTCAGGGGAAGTAGGTTCACCCCTCCACTTT. This gives the protein CASSGEVGSPLHF.

In DNA, the CDR3 is TGTGCCAGCAGGGGGACTAGCGCAGATACGCAGTATTTT. As protein: CASRGTSADTQYF. The chain couples TRBV9 to TRBJ2-3, with 10 bases aligning to TRBD2. CDR3 length equals 13 residues. Losses at the gene ends were 5 bases for V and 4 bases for J; bases not matched to a gene: 1. The germline V gene has CDR1 SGDLS and CDR2 YYNGEE.

This clone was picked up a small number of times. The rearrangement uses TRBV4-1 and TRBJ2-7; D might be TRBD2 (6 bases). The CDR3 runs to 14 residues. Trimming stripped 4 bases from V and 4 bases from J, with 14 bases between. Germline V lookup: CDR1 MGHRA, CDR2 YSYEKL. DNA of the CDR3: TGCGCCAGCAGCCCGAACGGGGGATCGTACGAGCAGTACTTC. Residues: CASSPNGGSYEQYF.

V and J are TRBV14 and TRBJ1-2; no clear D. Germline CDR1 reads SGHDN; CDR2 reads FVKESK. The CDR3 contains 16 residues. Trimming took 4 bases from V and 3 from J, leaving 18 bases between them. The DNA of the CDR3 is TGTGCCAGCAGCCCCCTGGTAGGAGGAGCTGACTATGGCTACACCTTC. Its protein product is CASSPLVGGADYGYTF.